This is a list of T cell receptor beta chains from one sample in a study of blood T cells in healthy people across ages. TCRdb used MiXCR to reprocess the 5' RACE reads, holding one entry per CDR3 protein. Of about 970,000 distinct CDR3 sequences in the sample, 45% to 60% are singletons; the top ten hold roughly a fifth. The sequenced material came from blood. The receptors derive from a woman aged 60-70 years in good health. Each CDR3 is given with its conserved first and last residue. A D gene is named only where the DNA matches it firmly. Where a row states a size, it is once, few, many or the class of an expanded clone; other rows omit it.

D	V	size	J	CDR3	DNA
TRBD1	TRBV6-5	NA	TRBJ1-5	CASSSDRASRQPQHF	TGTGCCAGCAGTTCCGACAGGGCGTCACGGCAGCCCCAGCATTTT
TRBD2	TRBV15	many	TRBJ2-7	CATSRGLAGAYEQYF	TGTGCCACCAGCAGAGGCCTAGCGGGAGCCTACGAGCAGTACTTC
TRBD1	TRBV5-1	NA	TRBJ2-7	CASAPSRDRGYEQYF	TGCGCCAGCGCACCATCCCGGGACAGGGGGTACGAGCAGTACTTC
TRBD1	TRBV7-8	many	TRBJ2-4	CASSENNRGLSKNIQYF	TGTGCCAGCAGCGAGAATAACAGGGGGCTGTCCAAAAACATTCAGTACTTC
NA	TRBV27	NA	TRBJ1-4	CASSSYRALKEKLFF	TGTGCCAGCAGTTCCTACCGGGCCCTTAAGGAAAAACTGTTTTTT
NA	TRBV4-1	few	TRBJ2-5	CASSQASRAARETQYF	TGCGCCAGCAGCCAAGCCTCAAGAGCGGCCAGGGAGACCCAGTACTTC
NA	TRBV12-3/TRBV12-4	few	TRBJ2-3	CASRGSSTSSTDTQYF	TGTGCCAGCAGGGGGAGTTCGACCTCTAGCACAGATACGCAGTATTTT
NA	TRBV4-1	NA	TRBJ2-7	CAFPQKVVYEQYF	TGCGCCTTCCCCCAGAAGGTAGTGTACGAGCAGTACTTC
NA	TRBV7-2	few	TRBJ1-5	CASSFGQINQPQHF	TGTGCCAGCAGCTTCGGACAGATCAATCAGCCCCAGCATTTT
NA	TRBV7-9	NA	TRBJ2-1	CASSFRGASEQFF	TGTGCCAGCAGCTTTAGGGGGGCCAGTGAGCAGTTCTTC
TRBD2	TRBV20-1	few	TRBJ2-7	CSARLGTGRAGYEQYF	TGCAGTGCTAGATTGGGGACCGGGAGGGCCGGTTACGAGCAGTACTTC
NA	TRBV5-1	NA	TRBJ1-2	CASSLVGHDGYTF	TGCGCCAGCAGCTTGGTGGGACACGATGGCTACACCTTC
TRBD1	TRBV6-6	NA	TRBJ2-1	CASSHPGGAYNEQFF	TGTGCCAGCAGTCACCCAGGGGGAGCCTACAATGAGCAGTTCTTC
NA	TRBV7-6	few	TRBJ2-7	CASSLGFSSYEQYF	TGTGCCAGCAGCTTAGGGTTCAGCTCCTACGAGCAGTACTTC
NA	TRBV20-1	NA	TRBJ2-1	CSAEYYSSYNEQFF	TGCAGTGCAGAATACTATAGCTCCTACAATGAGCAGTTCTTC
NA	TRBV5-1	NA	TRBJ1-1	CASSLLGNTEAFF	TGTGCCAGCAGTTTATTAGGGAACACTGAAGCTTTCTTT
NA	TRBV6-2/TRBV6-3	NA	TRBJ2-7	CASMEDYEQYF	TGTGCCAGCATGGAGGACTACGAGCAGTACTTC
TRBD1	TRBV29-1	NA	TRBJ2-2	CSVRQGSGELFF	TGCAGCGTCCGACAGGGTTCCGGGGAGCTGTTTTTT
TRBD1	TRBV29-1	NA	TRBJ2-7	CSFRQGFYEQYF	TGCAGCTTCCGACAGGGCTTCTACGAGCAGTACTTC
NA	TRBV10-3	NA	TRBJ2-1	CAIRGTLQSYNEQFF	TGTGCCATCAGGGGGACCCTTCAGAGCTACAATGAGCAGTTCTTC
NA	TRBV7-6	NA	TRBJ2-7	CASSQQVNEQYF	TGTGCTAGCAGCCAACAGGTCAACGAGCAGTACTTC
NA	TRBV2	NA	TRBJ2-7	CASSEARDGPDYNEQYF	TGTGCCAGCAGTGAAGCGCGTGACGGTCCGGACTACAATGAGCAGTACTTC
NA	TRBV5-1	once	TRBJ2-7	CASSHDRPAYEQYF	TGCGCCAGCAGCCATGACAGGCCCGCCTACGAGCAGTACTTC
NA	TRBV7-2	few	TRBJ2-7	CASSFLRQAYEQYF	TGTGCCAGCAGCTTTCTTCGACAGGCCTACGAGCAGTACTTC
NA	TRBV27	few	TRBJ2-7	CASSPLLVGDKAYEQYF	TGTGCCAGCAGTCCCCTCTTGGTCGGGGACAAGGCCTACGAGCAGTACTTC
NA	TRBV6-2/TRBV6-3	NA	TRBJ2-3	CASRPWTESDTQYF	TGTGCCAGCAGACCATGGACCGAGTCAGATACGCAGTATTTT
NA	TRBV20-1	many	TRBJ2-1	CSARVPWGWDEQFF	TGCAGTGCTAGAGTTCCCTGGGGGTGGGATGAGCAGTTCTTC
TRBD1	TRBV4-1	few	TRBJ1-4	CASSQGLGQGDEKLFF	TGCGCCAGCAGCCAAGGGCTGGGACAGGGCGATGAAAAACTGTTTTTT
NA	TRBV5-6	few	TRBJ2-7	CASSLPRREEQYF	TGTGCCAGCAGCCTCCCCCGCAGGGAAGAGCAGTACTTC
NA	TRBV7-9	NA	TRBJ2-7	CASKGDEQYF	TGTGCCAGCAAGGGTGACGAGCAGTACTTC
TRBD2	TRBV12-3/TRBV12-4	NA	TRBJ2-1	CASSLVPLAGGDNEQFF	TGTGCCAGCAGTTTAGTCCCTCTGGCGGGAGGGGACAATGAGCAGTTCTTC
NA	TRBV4-3	NA	TRBJ2-3	CASRQDGLGSGDTQYF	TGCGCCAGCCGCCAAGATGGCCTAGGGAGTGGAGATACGCAGTATTTT
NA	TRBV4-1	NA	TRBJ2-3	CASSQDLRFYTQYF	TGCGCCAGCAGCCAAGATCTAAGATTTTATACGCAGTATTTT
TRBD2	TRBV4-2	NA	TRBJ2-3	CASSQDPGLAGEDTQYF	TGTGCCAGCAGCCAAGATCCGGGACTAGCGGGAGAAGATACGCAGTATTTT
TRBD1	TRBV7-9	many	TRBJ1-2	CASSSRDRVFDGYTF	TGTGCCAGCAGCTCCCGGGACAGGGTATTTGATGGCTACACCTTC
NA	TRBV30	NA	TRBJ2-7	CAWNLFRRYEQYF	TGTGCCTGGAACCTTTTTCGGCGCTACGAGCAGTACTTC
TRBD1	TRBV2	NA	TRBJ2-7	CASMTGQGTYEQYF	TGTGCCAGCATGACGGGACAGGGTACCTACGAGCAGTACTTC
TRBD2	TRBV2	NA	TRBJ2-5	CASSATSGTGETQYF	TGTGCCAGCAGTGCGACTAGCGGGACCGGAGAGACCCAGTACTTC
TRBD2	TRBV6-4	NA	TRBJ2-1	CASRSSGVSNEQFF	TGTGCCAGCAGATCTAGCGGGGTTTCCAATGAGCAGTTCTTC
TRBD2	TRBV5-6	NA	TRBJ2-7	CASSIIAGGLSYEQYF	TGTGCCAGCAGCATCATAGCGGGAGGTCTTTCCTACGAGCAGTACTTC
NA	TRBV20-1	NA	TRBJ1-6	CSATEQGRDSPLHF	TGCAGTGCTACCGAACAGGGAAGGGATTCACCCCTCCACTTT
NA	TRBV27	NA	TRBJ2-7	CASSWNGVSEQYF	TGTGCCAGCAGCTGGAACGGGGTCTCCGAGCAGTACTTC
TRBD1	TRBV5-1	once	TRBJ2-1	CASSGTGKGGGNNEQFF	TGCGCCAGCAGCGGGACAGGGAAAGGTGGCGGGAACAATGAGCAGTTCTTC
TRBD2	TRBV6-2/TRBV6-3	NA	TRBJ2-5	CATLGLALETQYF	TGTGCCACTTTAGGACTAGCTCTGGAGACCCAGTACTTC
NA	TRBV20-1	NA	TRBJ2-7	CSASVRRSEPQYF	TGCAGTGCTAGTGTGCGACGGTCTGAGCCCCAGTACTTC
NA	TRBV3-1	NA	TRBJ1-2	CASSQGRINYGYTF	TGTGCCAGCAGCCAAGGACGTATTAACTATGGCTACACCTTC
TRBD2	TRBV2	once	TRBJ2-5	CASSGASGRVEAQYF	TGTGCCAGCAGTGGGGCTAGCGGGAGAGTGGAGGCCCAGTACTTC